This is a list of T cell receptor beta chains from one sample in a study of blood T cell repertoires in COVID-19. The data were produced by immunoSEQ multiplex PCR, yet TCRdb's version contains in-frame clones alone and is incomplete. The profile shows 430,000 or so clones, approximately 91% of them singletons. The sequenced sample was PBMCs or T cells enriched from blood (not recorded which). The receptors originated from a woman younger than 30 who had been exposed to COVID-19. The CDR3 runs from the conserved cysteine through the conserved F or W. A D gene is named only where the DNA matches it firmly. Rows give clone size only sometimes, using once, few, many, or a class for an expanded clone.

j_call,d_call,v_call,clone_size,cdr3_length,cdr3_nt,cdr3_aa
TRBJ2-3,TRBD2,TRBV2,-,14,TGTGCCAGCATCATTGGGCTAGCGGAAGATACGCAGTATTTT,CASIIGLAEDTQYF
TRBJ2-4,-,TRBV25-1,-,13,TGTGCCAGCAGTGACCCCCCGGGGGAGCCTCAGTACTTC,CASSDPPGEPQYF
TRBJ2-5,-,TRBV9,once,14,TGTGCCAGCAGCGCGTCCGGGAATTGGGGGACAAAGTACTTC,CASSASGNWGTKYF
TRBJ1-5,-,TRBV6-5,-,15,TGTGCCAGCAGTTACTCGGGCTACAGCAATCAGCCCCAGCATTTT,CASSYSGYSNQPQHF
TRBJ2-1,TRBD2,TRBV24-1,-,17,TGTGCCACCAGTGATCTCGGGACTAGCGGGAGTCTGGATGAGCAGTTCTTC,CATSDLGTSGSLDEQFF
TRBJ1-1,TRBD1,TRBV6-6,-,13,TGTGCCAGCAGTTCGCGGGACAGTGCTGAAGCTTTCTTT,CASSSRDSAEAFF
TRBJ2-5,-,TRBV18,-,13,TGTGCCAGCTCATTCCGAGGACAAGAGACCCAGTACTTC,CASSFRGQETQYF
TRBJ2-3,-,TRBV5-4,-,16,TGTGCCAGCAGCCCCGGGGTGGGGGGGCCATTATTAGCGCAGTATTTT,CASSPGVGGPLLAQYF
TRBJ2-7,-,TRBV13,-,16,TGTGCCAGCAGCCAAGGGGCGGGGTCAACCTCCTACGAGCAGTACTTC,CASSQGAGSTSYEQYF
TRBJ2-1,TRBD2,TRBV29-1,-,15,TGCAGCGGGGATGCCTCTAGCGGAACCTACAATGAGCAGTTCTTC,CSGDASSGTYNEQFF
TRBJ2-3,TRBD2,TRBV10-3,many,15,TGTGCCATCAGTGATCTAGCGGGGGGCACAGATACGCAGTATTTT,CAISDLAGGTDTQYF
TRBJ2-3,TRBD2,TRBV9,once,16,TGTGCCAGCAGCCCCACGGCGGGAGGTCGGACAGATACGCAGTATTTT,CASSPTAGGRTDTQYF
TRBJ2-2,TRBD2,TRBV14,once,16,TGTGCCAGCAGCCTAGGTACTAGCGGGAGTGCCGGGGAGCTGTTTTTT,CASSLGTSGSAGELFF
TRBJ1-6,-,TRBV7-8,-,14,TGTGCCAGCAGCTTACCCGGGTTAAATTCACCCCTCCACTTT,CASSLPGLNSPLHF
TRBJ2-7,TRBD2,TRBV4-3,-,15,TGCGCCAGCAGCCCAATAGCGGGGGATCTATACGAGCAGTACTTC,CASSPIAGDLYEQYF
TRBJ2-2,-,TRBV5-1,-,15,TGCGCCAGCAGCCCCCCCGGTTCCCCCACCGGGGAGCTGTTTTTT,CASSPPGSPTGELFF
TRBJ1-2,TRBD1,TRBV10-2,-,16,TGCGCCAGCAGCGACGGAGGGACAGGGGCTAACTATGGCTACACCTTC,CASSDGGTGANYGYTF
TRBJ2-5,-,TRBV15,once,15,TGTGCCACCAGCAGCCGACATAAACTCCAAGAGACCCAGTACTTC,CATSSRHKLQETQYF
TRBJ1-2,-,TRBV28,-,14,TGTGCCAGCAGTTTGACACTGGCTAACTATGGCTACACCTTC,CASSLTLANYGYTF
TRBJ2-7,-,TRBV25-1,-,14,TGTGCCAGCAGTGAGAGAAGTGAAGCCTACGAGCAGTACTTC,CASSERSEAYEQYF
TRBJ2-5,TRBD2,TRBV5-1,-,13,TGCGCCAGCAGCGAGACTAGCGGCGAGACCCAGTACTTC,CASSETSGETQYF
TRBJ2-3,-,TRBV5-1,-,23,TGCGCCAGCAGCTTGGGCCGTGGGGTGTTCGCGGACGCAGGGACTCCTAGCACAGATACGCAGTATTTT,CASSLGRGVFADAGTPSTDTQYF
TRBJ2-7,-,TRBV27,-,15,TGTGCCAGCAGTTTATCCCAGGGATCGACCTACGAGCAGTACTTC,CASSLSQGSTYEQYF
TRBJ2-5,-,TRBV5-4,once,14,TGTGCCAGCAGCTCAACAGACAGGCAAGAGACCCAGTACTTC,CASSSTDRQETQYF
TRBJ1-2,TRBD1,TRBV6-1,once,19,TGTGCCAGCAGTGATTCCTCCCGGACAGGGGGGCCGGCCTACTATGGCTACACCTTC,CASSDSSRTGGPAYYGYTF
TRBJ1-2,TRBD1,TRBV29-1,-,12,TGCAGCGTCCCCGGGACAGGGGGCCGCTACACCTTC,CSVPGTGGRYTF
TRBJ2-7,TRBD1,TRBV9,-,15,TGTGCCAGCAGCGTGACCGGGACAGCGCACTACGAGCAGTACTTC,CASSVTGTAHYEQYF
TRBJ2-2,TRBD2,TRBV18,-,16,TGTGCCAGCTCACCACCGGGACTAGCGGTCACCGGGGAGCTGTTTTTT,CASSPPGLAVTGELFF
TRBJ1-4,TRBD1,TRBV11-2,-,16,TGTGCCAGCAGCTCCGGGACAGGGGCGTTGGGTGAAAAACTGTTTTTT,CASSSGTGALGEKLFF
TRBJ2-1,-,TRBV28,-,15,TGTGCCAGCAGTTTGGCTGGCTTCTCCTACAATGAGCAGTTCTTC,CASSLAGFSYNEQFF
TRBJ1-5,-,TRBV15,-,14,TGTGCCACCGGTTCAGGGCCAGGCAATCAGCCCCAGCATTTT,CATGSGPGNQPQHF
TRBJ1-2,-,TRBV7-2,-,14,TGTGCCAGCAGCCCCCCAAGACTCACACATGGCTACACCTTC,CASSPPRLTHGYTF